This is a list of T cell receptor beta chains from one sample in a study of blood T cell repertoires in COVID-19. The protocol was immunoSEQ multiplex PCR, while the TCRdb copy is restricted to in-frame clones and leaves out a portion. The sample holds over 90,000 clones; 75% to 90% are singletons and the top ten take more than 10%. Sequenced sample: peripheral blood. These TCRs come from a human donor in a cohort sampled during active COVID-19. Both conserved end residues are part of each CDR3. The order of the fields is J gene, V gene, clone size, D gene, CDR3 protein, CDR3 DNA. The D gene is left open where the match is weak. The size field is filled for only some rows; it gives once, few, many or a size class.

>TRBJ1-6|TRBV11-2|few|TRBD1
CASSPARQGNSPLHF
TGTGCCAGCAGCCCTGCTCGACAGGGTAATTCACCCCTCCACTTT
>TRBJ2-7|TRBV15|NA|TRBD1
CATSRALGQAGGQYF
TGTGCCACCAGCAGAGCTCTTGGACAGGCCGGCGGGCAGTACTTC
>TRBJ2-3|TRBV6-2/TRBV6-3|NA|NA
CASSSHRVMLDTQYF
TGTGCCAGCAGTTCCCACAGGGTTATGTTAGATACGCAGTATTTT
>TRBJ1-2|TRBV2|few|NA
CASSEGHLQGGYTF
TGTGCCAGCAGTGAAGGGCACCTCCAGGGCGGCTACACCTTC
>TRBJ2-5|TRBV4-2|NA|TRBD2
CASRQTSGGSGETQYF
TGTGCCAGCAGACAGACTAGCGGGGGCTCGGGGGAGACCCAGTACTTC
>TRBJ2-5|TRBV30|NA|NA
CAWSGPVPETQYF
TGTGCCTGGAGTGGGCCAGTCCCAGAGACCCAGTACTTC
>TRBJ2-7|TRBV28|NA|NA
CASRQVDLYEQYF
TGTGCCAGCAGACAGGTGGACCTCTACGAGCAGTACTTC
>TRBJ2-1|TRBV24-1|NA|TRBD2
CATSEGGDYKQQFF
TGTGCCACCAGTGAAGGAGGGGACTACAAACAGCAGTTCTTC
>TRBJ2-2|TRBV2|few|NA
CASSGSLDLMGPGELFF
TGTGCCAGCAGTGGGAGTTTGGACCTTATGGGGCCCGGGGAGCTGTTTTTT
>TRBJ1-5|TRBV5-1|NA|TRBD1
CASSSGTGGTGQPQHF
TGCGCCAGCAGCTCCGGGACAGGGGGAACAGGGCAGCCCCAGCATTTT
>TRBJ1-1|TRBV6-6|few|NA
CASRGTDTMNTEAFF
TGTGCCAGCAGAGGAACGGACACTATGAACACTGAAGCTTTCTTT
>TRBJ2-2|TRBV19|NA|NA
CASSRGQGWNTGELFF
TGTGCCAGTAGTAGGGGACAAGGATGGAACACCGGGGAGCTGTTTTTT
>TRBJ1-2|TRBV6-2/TRBV6-3|NA|TRBD1
CASSTFRTGNSNYGYTF
TGTGCCAGCAGTACGTTCCGGACAGGGAACTCTAACTATGGCTACACCTTC
>TRBJ2-3|TRBV3-1/TRBV3-2|NA|NA
CASSHGTRGPADTQYF
TGTGCCAGCAGCCATGGGACGCGGGGGCCCGCAGATACGCAGTATTTT
>TRBJ1-2|TRBV10-3|few|NA
CAISDIYGYTF
TGTGCCATCAGTGACATTTATGGCTACACCTTC
>TRBJ1-2|TRBV12-3/TRBV12-4|NA|NA
CASRNLYGYTF
TGTGCCAGCAGAAATCTCTATGGCTACACCTTC